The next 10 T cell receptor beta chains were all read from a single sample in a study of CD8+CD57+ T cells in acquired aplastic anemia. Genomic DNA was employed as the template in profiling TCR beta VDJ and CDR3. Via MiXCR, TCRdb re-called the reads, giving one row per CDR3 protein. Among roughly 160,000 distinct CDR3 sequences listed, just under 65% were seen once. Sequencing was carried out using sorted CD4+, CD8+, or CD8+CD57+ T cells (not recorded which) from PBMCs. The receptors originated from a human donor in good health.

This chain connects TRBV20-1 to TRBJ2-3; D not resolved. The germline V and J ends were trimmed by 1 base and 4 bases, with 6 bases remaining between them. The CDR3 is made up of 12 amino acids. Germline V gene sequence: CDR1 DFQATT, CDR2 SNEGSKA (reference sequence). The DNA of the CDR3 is TGCAGTGCTAGAGTGTTCGCAGATACGCAGTATTTT. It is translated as CSARVFADTQYF.

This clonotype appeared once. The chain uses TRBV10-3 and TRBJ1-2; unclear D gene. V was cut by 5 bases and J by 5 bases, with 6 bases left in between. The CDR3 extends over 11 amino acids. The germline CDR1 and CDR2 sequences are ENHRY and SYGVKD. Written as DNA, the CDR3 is TGTGCCATCAGTTCCGGTTATGGCTACACCTTC. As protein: CAISSGYGYTF.

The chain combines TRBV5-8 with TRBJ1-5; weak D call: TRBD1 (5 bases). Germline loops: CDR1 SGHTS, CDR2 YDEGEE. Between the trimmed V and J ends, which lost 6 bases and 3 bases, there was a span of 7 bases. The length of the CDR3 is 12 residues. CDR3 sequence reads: CASIGANQPQHF. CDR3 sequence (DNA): TGTGCCAGCATCGGGGCCAATCAGCCCCAGCATTTT.

CDR3: CASSLSLQGSSGYTF. The CDR3 region has the DNA TGTGCCAGCAGCTTAAGTTTGCAGGGGTCTAGTGGCTACACCTTC. This chain links TRBV7-9 with TRBJ1-2, with TRBD1 as a possible D gene (6 bases). Per germline, CDR1 SEHNR and CDR2 FQNEAQ (reference sequence). V gave up 2 bases and J gave up 7 bases, with 17 bases separating them. The CDR3 is 15 residues long.

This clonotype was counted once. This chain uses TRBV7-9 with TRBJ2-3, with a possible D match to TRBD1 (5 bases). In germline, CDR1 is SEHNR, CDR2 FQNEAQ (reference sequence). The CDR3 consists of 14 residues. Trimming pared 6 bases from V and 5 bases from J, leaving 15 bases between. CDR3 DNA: TGTGCCAGCAGTTTGGCAGGGAAGGGAGATACGCAGTATTTT. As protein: CASSLAGKGDTQYF.

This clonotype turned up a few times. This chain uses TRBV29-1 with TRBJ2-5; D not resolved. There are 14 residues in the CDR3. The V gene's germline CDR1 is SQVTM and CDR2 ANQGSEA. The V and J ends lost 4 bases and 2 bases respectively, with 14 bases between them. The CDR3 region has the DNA TGCAGCGTTGTTCTGGGAACCCAACAAGAGACCCAGTACTTC. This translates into CSVVLGTQQETQYF.

CDR3: CASQQGAHQPQHF. The CDR3 DNA reads TGTGCCAGCCAACAGGGGGCCCATCAGCCCCAGCATTTT. The chain is built from TRBV19 and TRBJ1-5, with TRBD1 matching over 9 bases. V dropped 9 bases and J dropped 5; count of bases not matched to a gene: 5. Germline V gene data show CDR1 as LNHDA and CDR2 as SQIVND (reference sequence). CDR3 length equals 13 residues.

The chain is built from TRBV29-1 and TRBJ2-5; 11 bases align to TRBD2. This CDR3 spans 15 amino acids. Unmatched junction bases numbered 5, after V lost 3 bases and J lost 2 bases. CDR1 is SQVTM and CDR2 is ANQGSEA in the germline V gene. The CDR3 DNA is TGCAGCGTTGATGGTAGCGGGGGGGGTCAAGAGACCCAGTACTTC. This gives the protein CSVDGSGGGQETQYF.

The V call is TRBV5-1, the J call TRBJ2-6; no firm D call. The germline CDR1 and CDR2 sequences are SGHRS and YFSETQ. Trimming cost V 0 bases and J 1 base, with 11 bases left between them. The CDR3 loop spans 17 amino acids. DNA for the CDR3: TGCGCCAGCAGCTTGGGTGGACGAACTTCTGGGGCCAACGTCCTGACTTTC. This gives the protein CASSLGGRTSGANVLTF.

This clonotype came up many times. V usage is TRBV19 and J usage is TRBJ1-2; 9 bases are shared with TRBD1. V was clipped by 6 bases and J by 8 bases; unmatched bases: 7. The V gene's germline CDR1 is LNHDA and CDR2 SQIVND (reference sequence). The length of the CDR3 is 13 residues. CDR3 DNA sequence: TGTGCCAGTAGCCTTACAGGGGGCGACGGCTACACCTTC. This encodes CASSLTGGDGYTF.